These T cell receptor beta chains were read from a single sample in a study of blood T cells in healthy people across ages. TCRdb recomputed calls from the 5' RACE reads with MiXCR, one row per CDR3 protein. Of some 1.5 million distinct CDR3 sequences detected, approximately 43% appear once; the ten largest clones hold about 4%. Sequencing was carried out using blood. The receptors here all came from a woman aged 18-29 years in good health. Each CDR3 is given with its conserved first and last residue. The D gene is left open where the match is weak. Size is stated for part of the rows, as once, few or many counts, or as a class when the clone is expanded.

D gene	V gene	clone size	J gene	CDR3 protein	CDR3 DNA
TRBD1	TRBV20-1	-	TRBJ1-5	CSARATGADSNQPQHF	TGCAGTGCTAGGGCCACAGGGGCCGATAGCAATCAGCCCCAGCATTTT
TRBD2	TRBV29-1	few	TRBJ2-1	CSVGILAGLGEQFF	TGCAGCGTTGGTATACTAGCGGGGTTGGGGGAGCAGTTCTTC
TRBD2	TRBV20-1	-	TRBJ2-1	CSARRAGVVDEQFF	TGCAGTGCCAGACGAGCGGGAGTTGTCGATGAGCAGTTCTTC
-	TRBV20-1	few	TRBJ2-5	CSASALKSQETQYF	TGCAGTGCTTCCGCCCTAAAGTCGCAAGAGACCCAGTACTTC
TRBD1	TRBV6-1	few	TRBJ1-1	CASSTRGQAPSNTEAFF	TGTGCCAGCAGTACCCGGGGACAGGCCCCTTCAAACACTGAAGCTTTCTTT
TRBD2	TRBV27	-	TRBJ2-1	CASSPLAGPGNEQFF	TGTGCCAGCAGTCCTCTAGCGGGGCCCGGCAATGAGCAGTTCTTC
-	TRBV20-1	-	TRBJ1-2	CSAVVYYGYTF	TGCAGTGCTGTGGTGTACTATGGCTACACCTTC
-	TRBV5-1	-	TRBJ1-1	CASSSAGSNTEAFF	TGCGCCAGCAGCTCGGCAGGATCGAACACTGAAGCTTTCTTT
-	TRBV5-6	-	TRBJ2-5	CASSFEGSLKETQYF	TGTGCCAGCAGCTTCGAAGGAAGTTTAAAAGAGACCCAGTACTTC
-	TRBV27	-	TRBJ2-1	CASSLLGLVTYNEQFF	TGTGCCAGCAGTTTATTAGGTCTAGTTACCTACAATGAGCAGTTCTTC
-	TRBV27	once	TRBJ1-2	CASSTRTSGDGYTF	TGTGCCAGCAGTACCCGGACAAGTGGGGATGGCTACACCTTC
TRBD1	TRBV12-3/TRBV12-4	-	TRBJ2-3	CASSFRTGGTDMQYF	TGTGCCAGCAGTTTCCGGACAGGGGGCACAGATATGCAATATTTT
TRBD1	TRBV4-3	-	TRBJ1-5	CASSQDFLRGGRNQPQHF	TGCGCCAGCAGCCAAGATTTCCTCAGGGGGGGGCGAAATCAGCCCCAGCATTTT
TRBD2	TRBV7-9	-	TRBJ2-1	CASSLPRRLAGTYNEQFF	TGTGCCAGCAGCCTCCCAAGACGACTAGCGGGGACCTACAATGAGCAGTTCTTC
-	TRBV28	few	TRBJ2-7	CASSIPKHVYEQYF	TGTGCCAGCAGTATCCCAAAGCACGTCTACGAGCAGTACTTC
TRBD2	TRBV20-1	-	TRBJ2-7	CSARVPTSGRARSYNEQYF	TGCAGTGCTAGAGTTCCCACTAGCGGGAGAGCCAGGTCCTACAATGAGCAGTACTTC
-	TRBV27	-	TRBJ1-2	CASSPRTRLNYGYTF	TGTGCCAGCAGTCCCCGGACCAGGTTAAACTATGGCTACACCTTC
-	TRBV12-3/TRBV12-4	-	TRBJ2-1	CASSGTFQFF	TGTGCCAGCAGTGGGACTTTTCAGTTCTTC
-	TRBV4-1	-	TRBJ1-1	CASSQMEGTEAFF	TGCGCCAGCAGCCAAATGGAGGGGACGGAAGCTTTCTTT
TRBD1	TRBV20-1	many	TRBJ1-5	CSAVPGTGGTQPQHF	TGCAGTGCTGTGCCCGGGACAGGGGGCACTCAGCCCCAGCATTTT
-	TRBV11-2	few	TRBJ1-2	CASSLTGDYYGYTF	TGTGCCAGCAGCTTAACTGGGGATTATTATGGCTACACCTTC
TRBD2	TRBV14	-	TRBJ2-1	CASSLSYFPLAGGSSSYNEQFF	TGTGCCAGCAGCCTAAGTTACTTCCCTCTAGCGGGGGGATCGAGCTCCTACAATGAGCAGTTCTTC
TRBD1	TRBV6-1	few	TRBJ2-6	CASSEEGQAVSGANVLTF	TGTGCCAGCAGTGAAGAGGGACAGGCGGTCTCTGGGGCCAACGTCCTGACTTTC
TRBD1	TRBV27	-	TRBJ1-5	CASSLLGGGWSNQPQHF	TGTGCCAGCAGTTTATTAGGGGGCGGGTGGAGCAATCAGCCCCAGCATTTT
-	TRBV30	once	TRBJ2-7	CAGSVLYEQYF	TGTGCCGGGAGTGTACTTTACGAGCAGTACTTC
-	TRBV4-1	-	TRBJ2-5	CASSQARPSGEQYF	TGCGCCAGCAGCCAAGCGCGGCCGTCGGGGGAGCAGTACTTC
-	TRBV11-2	-	TRBJ2-1	CASSGRALSYNEQFF	TGTGCCAGCAGCGGCAGGGCGCTCTCCTACAATGAGCAGTTCTTC
-	TRBV16	-	TRBJ1-2	CASNTQVSDYGYTF	TGTGCCAGCAACACACAGGTTTCGGACTATGGCTACACCTTC
-	TRBV20-1	-	TRBJ1-2	CSARVGEGYNYGYTF	TGCAGTGCTAGAGTGGGGGAGGGTTATAACTATGGCTACACCTTC
TRBD1	TRBV5-1	-	TRBJ2-1	CASSFGDRGLYNEQFF	TGCGCCAGCAGCTTCGGGGACAGGGGACTCTACAATGAGCAGTTCTTC
-	TRBV20-1	few	TRBJ2-6	CSARDWRGPSGANVLTF	TGCAGTGCTAGAGATTGGCGGGGGCCCTCTGGGGCCAACGTCCTGACTTTC
TRBD2	TRBV5-1	-	TRBJ2-3	CASSVPTSGSTDTQYF	TGCGCCAGCAGCGTACCGACTAGCGGGAGCACAGATACGCAGTATTTT
-	TRBV14	-	TRBJ2-3	CASSQGLRARSTDTQYF	TGTGCCAGCAGCCAAGGCTTGAGGGCACGCAGCACAGATACGCAGTATTTT
TRBD2	TRBV10-3	-	TRBJ2-1	CAISELAGGQETQFF	TGTGCCATCAGTGAACTAGCGGGGGGCCAAGAGACCCAGTTCTTC
-	TRBV18	-	TRBJ1-3	CASSPPGGQGINGNTIYF	TGTGCCAGCTCACCACCGGGTGGGCAGGGGATAAATGGAAACACCATATATTTT
TRBD2	TRBV28	-	TRBJ2-1	CASSLSASGRTVRFF	TGTGCCAGCAGTTTATCGGCTAGCGGGAGGACCGTGAGGTTCTTC
-	TRBV5-1	many	TRBJ2-7	CASSLEGEQYF	TGTGCCAGCAGCTTAGAGGGCGAGCAGTACTTC
-	TRBV4-1	-	TRBJ1-2	CASSQRQLPDYGYTF	TGCGCCAGCAGCCAGAGACAACTACCAGACTATGGCTACACCTTC
TRBD1	TRBV7-4	few	TRBJ1-1	CASSLDRDYTEAFF	TGTGCCAGCAGCCTAGACAGGGATTACACTGAAGCTTTCTTT
-	TRBV27	few	TRBJ2-3	CASSFVGADTQYF	TGTGCCAGCAGTTTCGTTGGGGCAGATACGCAGTATTTT
TRBD2	TRBV10-3	-	TRBJ2-7	CAISESGLAGEQYF	TGTGCCATCAGTGAGTCAGGACTAGCGGGCGAGCAGTACTTC
-	TRBV7-2	-	TRBJ1-5	CASSAFGNQPQHF	TGTGCCAGCAGCGCCTTTGGCAATCAGCCCCAGCATTTT
-	TRBV7-2	-	TRBJ2-1	CASSPGLDGEQFF	TGTGCCAGCAGCCCCGGGCTCGACGGTGAGCAGTTCTTC
-	TRBV29-1	many	TRBJ2-1	CSVFFTEDEQFF	TGCAGCGTTTTCTTTACAGAGGATGAGCAGTTCTTC
-	TRBV24-1	-	TRBJ2-3	CATSDEWTYDTDTQYF	TGTGCCACCAGTGATGAGTGGACCTATGACACAGATACGCAGTATTTT
TRBD1	TRBV20-1	few	TRBJ2-7	CSARGTGLFYEQYF	TGCAGTGCCAGGGGGACAGGACTTTTCTACGAGCAGTACTTC
TRBD1	TRBV20-1	once	TRBJ1-4	CSARGTGNEKLFF	TGCAGTGCTCGGGGGACAGGGAATGAAAAACTGTTTTTT
TRBD1	TRBV12-3/TRBV12-4	few	TRBJ2-1	CASSSPTGGIAYNEQFF	TGTGCCAGCAGTTCCCCCACAGGGGGGATCGCCTACAATGAGCAGTTCTTC
-	TRBV6-5	-	TRBJ1-5	CASSLSSGRYQPQHF	TGTGCCAGCAGCCTTTCGTCAGGTCGATACCAGCCCCAGCATTTT
-	TRBV15	-	TRBJ2-5	CATCRVGQVLETQYF	TGTGCCACCTGCAGAGTTGGGCAAGTACTAGAGACCCAGTACTTC
-	TRBV7-2	-	TRBJ2-7	CASSLLQGSAYEQYF	TGTGCCAGCAGCTTATTGCAAGGTTCGGCCTACGAGCAGTACTTC
TRBD1	TRBV18	-	TRBJ2-3	CASSARQGVTDTQYF	TGTGCCAGCTCCGCGAGACAGGGTGTGACAGATACGCAGTATTTT
-	TRBV12-3/TRBV12-4	few	TRBJ1-4	CASSSTTVGEKLFF	TGTGCCAGCAGTTCAACGACGGTTGGGGAAAAACTGTTTTTT
-	TRBV7-2	-	TRBJ1-1	CASSLELVTEAFF	TGTGCCAGCAGCTTGGAGCTGGTTACTGAAGCTTTCTTT
TRBD2	TRBV9	few	TRBJ2-1	CASSSGTNSYNEQFF	TGTGCCAGCAGCTCTGGGACTAACTCCTACAATGAGCAGTTCTTC
TRBD2	TRBV20-1	-	TRBJ2-7	CSARDLWREASYEQYF	TGCAGTGCTAGAGATCTCTGGCGGGAGGCCTCCTACGAGCAGTACTTC
-	TRBV7-9	-	TRBJ1-1	CASSLERMNTEAFF	TGTGCCAGCAGCTTAGAACGAATGAACACTGAAGCTTTCTTT
-	TRBV10-3	few	TRBJ1-5	CAINGVGGNQPQHF	TGTGCCATCAATGGCGTGGGCGGCAATCAGCCCCAGCATTTT